These T cell receptor beta chains were read from a single sample in a study of T cells in localized non-small cell lung cancer. Clones were sequenced by immunoSEQ multiplex PCR, and TCRdb holds only the in-frame ones, with some missing. Of about 72,000 clones listed, around four fifths were seen once; the top ten hold 13%. This specimen was peripheral blood, taken before any cancer treatment. These receptors came from an older female donor with stage I lung adenocarcinoma. Each CDR3 is given with its conserved first and last residue. A D gene is named only where the DNA matches it firmly. For some rows the clone size is stated as once, few or many, or as a class when expanded; others skip it.

j_gene: TRBJ1-1; abundance: -; d_gene: -; v_gene: TRBV30; CDR3nt: TGTGCCTGGAGAGCCGGGGTTAGGGCTTTCTTT; CDR3aa: CAWRAGVRAFF
j_gene: TRBJ1-6; abundance: few; d_gene: -; v_gene: TRBV11-2; CDR3nt: TGTGCCAGCAGCTTAGACAGGGCGAGATCACCCCTCCACTTT; CDR3aa: CASSLDRARSPLHF
j_gene: TRBJ1-3; abundance: -; d_gene: TRBD1; v_gene: TRBV19; CDR3nt: TGTGCCAGTAGTAATCGACAGGGTGGAAACACCATATATTTT; CDR3aa: CASSNRQGGNTIYF
j_gene: TRBJ2-1; abundance: -; d_gene: -; v_gene: TRBV4-1; CDR3nt: TGCGCCAGCAGCCCTGTCGGAGAGGGAGGTTTTGAAGAGCAGTTCTTC; CDR3aa: CASSPVGEGGFEEQFF
j_gene: TRBJ2-1; abundance: -; d_gene: -; v_gene: TRBV19; CDR3nt: TGTGCCAGTAGTATTGGGGGCTCCTACAATGAGCAGTTCTTC; CDR3aa: CASSIGGSYNEQFF
j_gene: TRBJ1-5; abundance: -; d_gene: -; v_gene: TRBV13; CDR3nt: TGTGCCAGCAGCTTCGGGAGAAGCAATCAGCCCCAGCATTTT; CDR3aa: CASSFGRSNQPQHF
j_gene: TRBJ2-1; abundance: -; d_gene: -; v_gene: TRBV5-1; CDR3nt: TGCGCCAGCAGCTTGGAGGGCAACTATTACAATGAGCAGTTCTTC; CDR3aa: CASSLEGNYYNEQFF
j_gene: TRBJ2-7; abundance: few; d_gene: TRBD2; v_gene: TRBV6-1; CDR3nt: TGTGCCAGTACTATAGCGGGAGTGCGGGAGCAGTACTTC; CDR3aa: CASTIAGVREQYF
j_gene: TRBJ1-6; abundance: -; d_gene: -; v_gene: TRBV11-1; CDR3nt: TGTGCCAGCAGCTTACAGTCGGGGTCAAGAAATTCACCCCTCCACTTT; CDR3aa: CASSLQSGSRNSPLHF
j_gene: TRBJ2-7; abundance: once; d_gene: TRBD1; v_gene: TRBV18; CDR3nt: TGTGCCAGCTCACTCGGGACAGGACCCGGCGAGCAGTACTTC; CDR3aa: CASSLGTGPGEQYF
j_gene: TRBJ2-7; abundance: -; d_gene: TRBD2; v_gene: TRBV9; CDR3nt: TGTGCCAGCAGCGACCCCGGGACTAGCAACGAGCAGTACTTC; CDR3aa: CASSDPGTSNEQYF
j_gene: TRBJ1-5; abundance: -; d_gene: -; v_gene: TRBV11-2; CDR3nt: TGTGCCAGCAGCTTAGAACTTGTAAATCAGCCCCAGCATTTT; CDR3aa: CASSLELVNQPQHF
j_gene: TRBJ2-7; abundance: -; d_gene: -; v_gene: TRBV9; CDR3nt: TGTGCCAGCAGCGGGACAGAAGCCTACGAGCAGTACTTC; CDR3aa: CASSGTEAYEQYF
j_gene: TRBJ1-1; abundance: -; d_gene: TRBD1; v_gene: TRBV30; CDR3nt: TGTGCCTGGAGGTTGGGGACAGGGGGAGGTTCTACTAAAGCTTTCTTT; CDR3aa: CAWRLGTGGGSTKAFF
j_gene: TRBJ2-7; abundance: once; d_gene: TRBD2; v_gene: TRBV19; CDR3nt: TGTGCCAGTAGTCGGGCTAGCGGGCCCCTTTCCTACGAGCAGTACTTC; CDR3aa: CASSRASGPLSYEQYF
j_gene: TRBJ1-2; abundance: -; d_gene: -; v_gene: TRBV6-7; CDR3nt: TGTGCCAGCAGCCAGTCCCACTATGGCTACACCTTC; CDR3aa: CASSQSHYGYTF
j_gene: TRBJ2-7; abundance: -; d_gene: TRBD2; v_gene: TRBV5-6; CDR3nt: TGTGCCAGCAGCCCTCCCTTAGCGGGGGGGTTTTTCTCCTACGAGCAGTACTTC; CDR3aa: CASSPPLAGGFFSYEQYF
j_gene: TRBJ2-2; abundance: -; d_gene: TRBD2; v_gene: TRBV9; CDR3nt: TGTGCCAGCAGCGTAGGGGGTAGCGGGAGTCCCGGGGAGCTGTTTTTT; CDR3aa: CASSVGGSGSPGELFF
j_gene: TRBJ2-3; abundance: -; d_gene: -; v_gene: TRBV6-6; CDR3nt: TGTGCCAGCAGTTACAAGTTGGGTACGCAGTATTTT; CDR3aa: CASSYKLGTQYF
j_gene: TRBJ2-1; abundance: once; d_gene: -; v_gene: TRBV9; CDR3nt: TGTGCCAGCAGCACTCTAGGGGTATCCTACAATGAGCAGTTCTTC; CDR3aa: CASSTLGVSYNEQFF
j_gene: TRBJ2-5; abundance: once; d_gene: -; v_gene: TRBV30; CDR3nt: TGTGCCTGGAGTAGGGGAGTGCAAGAGGCCCAGTACTTC; CDR3aa: CAWSRGVQEAQYF
j_gene: TRBJ1-4; abundance: -; d_gene: TRBD1; v_gene: TRBV5-1; CDR3nt: TGCGCCAGCAGCTTGGCCGAGGGGGCTAGCGAAAAACTGTTTTTT; CDR3aa: CASSLAEGASEKLFF
j_gene: TRBJ2-1; abundance: -; d_gene: TRBD1; v_gene: TRBV6-1; CDR3nt: TGTGCCAGCAGTGCAAAGGACAGGGGAGGTAGTGAGCAGTTCTTC; CDR3aa: CASSAKDRGGSEQFF
j_gene: TRBJ1-4; abundance: -; d_gene: -; v_gene: TRBV4-1; CDR3nt: TGCGCCAGCAGCCAAGACCGGGGGGCTGCAACTAATGAAAAACTGTTTTTT; CDR3aa: CASSQDRGAATNEKLFF
j_gene: TRBJ2-7; abundance: -; d_gene: -; v_gene: TRBV4-1; CDR3nt: TGCGCCAGCAGCCACGATGGGGGTAGCTCCTACGAGCAGTACTTC; CDR3aa: CASSHDGGSSYEQYF
j_gene: TRBJ2-7; abundance: -; d_gene: TRBD1; v_gene: TRBV27; CDR3nt: TGTGCCACCGGGACAGGGCCTTACTACGAGCAGTACTTC; CDR3aa: CATGTGPYYEQYF
j_gene: TRBJ2-3; abundance: -; d_gene: -; v_gene: TRBV5-4; CDR3nt: TGTGCCAGCAGACGTGCGGAGGGGGGCACAGATACGCAGTATTTT; CDR3aa: CASRRAEGGTDTQYF
j_gene: TRBJ2-7; abundance: once; d_gene: -; v_gene: TRBV7-8; CDR3nt: TGTGCCAGCAGCTTAGCGTACAGCGGGTACCACGAGCAGTACTTC; CDR3aa: CASSLAYSGYHEQYF
j_gene: TRBJ2-7; abundance: -; d_gene: -; v_gene: TRBV7-3; CDR3nt: TGTGCCAGCAGCTTAAGACCAACGGGGCAATACGAGCAGTACTTC; CDR3aa: CASSLRPTGQYEQYF
j_gene: TRBJ1-1; abundance: -; d_gene: -; v_gene: TRBV5-6; CDR3nt: TGTGCCAGCAGCTTCGTGGGACAGAACACTGAAGCTTTCTTT; CDR3aa: CASSFVGQNTEAFF
j_gene: TRBJ2-5; abundance: -; d_gene: TRBD1; v_gene: TRBV5-1; CDR3nt: TGCGCCAGCAGCTTAGGGACAGGGGGCAAGGAGACCCAGTACTTC; CDR3aa: CASSLGTGGKETQYF
j_gene: TRBJ2-5; abundance: -; d_gene: TRBD2; v_gene: TRBV28; CDR3nt: TGTGCCAGCAAGTTGGGAGGGCCGGTAGAGACCCAGTACTTC; CDR3aa: CASKLGGPVETQYF
j_gene: TRBJ1-2; abundance: -; d_gene: TRBD1; v_gene: TRBV28; CDR3nt: TGTGCCAGCAGTTCAGGGGGAACTGGAGCTAACTATGGCTACACCTTC; CDR3aa: CASSSGGTGANYGYTF
j_gene: TRBJ2-1; abundance: -; d_gene: TRBD2; v_gene: TRBV11-2; CDR3nt: TGTGCCAGCAGCCCCCGACTAGCGGGGGGATCTTTTTACAATGAGCAGTTCTTC; CDR3aa: CASSPRLAGGSFYNEQFF
j_gene: TRBJ2-3; abundance: once; d_gene: TRBD2; v_gene: TRBV7-2; CDR3nt: TGTGCCAGCAGCTCCGCTAGCGGGGGGTTGTTTGATACGCAGTATTTT; CDR3aa: CASSSASGGLFDTQYF
j_gene: TRBJ2-7; abundance: -; d_gene: TRBD1; v_gene: TRBV4-2; CDR3nt: TGTGCCAGCAGCCCGCGGACAGGGTTTGGCGAGCAGTACTTC; CDR3aa: CASSPRTGFGEQYF
j_gene: TRBJ2-7; abundance: -; d_gene: TRBD1; v_gene: TRBV7-6; CDR3nt: TGTGCCAGCAGCTTAGCCGGACAGGGCTACGAGCAGTACTTC; CDR3aa: CASSLAGQGYEQYF
j_gene: TRBJ2-3; abundance: -; d_gene: TRBD2; v_gene: TRBV5-8; CDR3nt: TGTGCCAGCAGCTCGGGACTAGCGGGAACAGATACGCAGTATTTT; CDR3aa: CASSSGLAGTDTQYF
j_gene: TRBJ2-1; abundance: once; d_gene: -; v_gene: TRBV7-3; CDR3nt: TGTGCCAGCAGCCCTAGGGCGGGGGCCTCCTACAATGAGCAGTTCTTC; CDR3aa: CASSPRAGASYNEQFF
j_gene: TRBJ1-2; abundance: -; d_gene: -; v_gene: TRBV29-1; CDR3nt: TGCAGCGTTGAGGGGGACTTCTATGGCTACACCTTC; CDR3aa: CSVEGDFYGYTF
j_gene: TRBJ1-1; abundance: -; d_gene: -; v_gene: TRBV12-5; CDR3nt: TGTGCTAGTGGTTTGCCTCAGAACACTGAAGCTTTCTTT; CDR3aa: CASGLPQNTEAFF
j_gene: TRBJ1-3; abundance: -; d_gene: -; v_gene: TRBV18; CDR3nt: TGTGCCAGCTCACCACCGGGGGCTGGAAACACCATATATTTT; CDR3aa: CASSPPGAGNTIYF
j_gene: TRBJ1-1; abundance: -; d_gene: TRBD1; v_gene: TRBV10-3; CDR3nt: TGTGCCATCAGCAAACAGGGGGCGATCACTGAAGCTTTCTTT; CDR3aa: CAISKQGAITEAFF